A selection of T cell receptor beta chains follows, all from one sample in a study of blood T cell repertoires in COVID-19. This table comes from immunoSEQ multiplex PCR, and its TCRdb copy is limited to in-frame clones, with some not included. The table has just over 300,000 clones, about nine tenths seen once. The sequenced sample consisted of PBMCs or T cells enriched from blood (not recorded which). These receptors were taken from a man aged 25-40 years who had recovered from COVID-19. The CDR3 runs from the conserved cysteine through the conserved F or W. A D gene is named only where the DNA matches it firmly. Clone size is shown for a subset of rows, as once, few, many or a class of expanded clone.

TRBV9	-	-	CASSVPQGNYGYTF
TRBV2	-	-	CASEPQVTGELFF
TRBV12-5	few	-	CASGLEGLTGDTQYF
TRBV6-4	-	-	CASSDPPGAGSPLHF
TRBV7-9	-	-	CASSLLGPAGTEAFF
TRBV19	-	-	CASSPLRRKTGELFF
TRBV30	-	-	CAWTAERTINQPQHF
TRBV5-1	-	TRBD1	CASSLGQGAADTQYF
TRBV7-8	-	-	CASSHRRSFGEKLFF
TRBV2	-	-	CASSRLTEAEAFF
TRBV4-1	-	-	CASSQQGDYEQYF
TRBV5-4	-	TRBD2	CASSSPSGGRQETQYF
TRBV27	-	TRBD1	CASSVTGGGGYNEKLFF
TRBV4-1	-	TRBD1	CASSQGDGTGWTDTQYF
TRBV21-1	-	-	CASSKRSGRASNEQFF
TRBV18	-	TRBD1	CASSPSGQKDYGYTF
TRBV28	-	-	CASSLLSENQPQHF
TRBV11-3	-	-	CASSLRGLWFRAYEQYF
TRBV6-4	-	-	CASGARGISGNTIYF
TRBV28	few	-	CASTGQNTGELFF
TRBV27	-	-	CASSLGAPWDIQYF
TRBV2	-	TRBD2	CASSGRTSPWETQYF
TRBV6-5	-	TRBD2	CASSYPLAGTGELFF
TRBV2	-	-	CASSEGSGANQPQHF
TRBV6-5	-	-	CATKISSGEYQPQHF
TRBV13	few	TRBD2	CASSPTPGLAMNTGELFF
TRBV24-1	-	TRBD1	CATSDWAPGQGNQPQHF
TRBV5-1	few	-	CASSLQGTDTQYF
TRBV18	-	TRBD2	CASSPGTSGGTDTQYF
TRBV24-1	-	-	CATRGTGPNQPQHF
TRBV19	-	-	CASSIGQGPGYGYTF
TRBV7-7	-	-	CASSLGLAELYEQYF
TRBV2	-	TRBD1	CASRRQGNEQFF
TRBV11-2	-	TRBD1	CASRQGAAYQETQYF
TRBV6-1	-	-	CASSEVRGLRNQPQHF
TRBV28	once	-	CASSPTWEIGYGYTF
TRBV7-8	-	-	CASSKGRDGYTF
TRBV5-1	-	-	CASSPAPRAGTEAFF
TRBV5-4	-	-	CASSSGQRGYGYTF